The T cell receptor (beta chain) under discussion was sequenced for a study of resident and recirculating memory T cells in vitiligo. Overall study context: The samples were homogenized without cell sorting before genomic DNA extraction.

Only in-frame clones appear in the TCRdb table, and some are missing; sequencing was by immunoSEQ multiplex PCR. Among 70,000 to 75,000 clones listed, about 89% were seen once. V lost 1 base and J lost 4, with 5 bases in between. The CDR3 is made up of 12 amino acids. Per the germline V gene, CDR1 is SGHRS and CDR2 is YFSETQ. This clonotype originated in a male donor with vitiligo. The sequencing sample was made of blood. The chain links TRBV5-1 to TRBJ1-2; D is perhaps TRBD1 (5 bases). The CDR3 sequence is CASSLTGYGYTF. The CDR3 bases are TGCGCCAGCAGCTTGACAGGCTATGGCTACACCTTC.